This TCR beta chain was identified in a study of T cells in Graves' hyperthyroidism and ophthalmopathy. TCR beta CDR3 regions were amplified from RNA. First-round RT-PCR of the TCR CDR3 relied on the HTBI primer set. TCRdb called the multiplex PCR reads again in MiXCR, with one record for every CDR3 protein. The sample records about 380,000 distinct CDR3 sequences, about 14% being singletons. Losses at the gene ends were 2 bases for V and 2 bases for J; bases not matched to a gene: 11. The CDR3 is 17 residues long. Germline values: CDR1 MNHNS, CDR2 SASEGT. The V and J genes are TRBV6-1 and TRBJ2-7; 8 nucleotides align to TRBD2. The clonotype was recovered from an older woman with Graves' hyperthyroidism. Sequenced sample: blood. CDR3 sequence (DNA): TGTGCCAGCAGTGAACTCGTACGACTAGCGCATGCCTACGAGCAGTACTTC. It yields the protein CASSELVRLAHAYEQYF.